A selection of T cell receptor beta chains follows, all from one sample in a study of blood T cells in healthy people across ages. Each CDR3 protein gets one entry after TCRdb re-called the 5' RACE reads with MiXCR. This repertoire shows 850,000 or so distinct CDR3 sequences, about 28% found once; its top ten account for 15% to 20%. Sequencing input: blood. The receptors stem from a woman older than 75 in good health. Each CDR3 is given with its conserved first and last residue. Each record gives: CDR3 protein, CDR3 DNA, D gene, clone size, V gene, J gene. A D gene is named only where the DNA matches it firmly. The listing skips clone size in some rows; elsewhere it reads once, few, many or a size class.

cdr3_aa: CASALGLEETQYF
cdr3_nt: TGTGCCAGCGCACTTGGGCTAGAAGAGACCCAGTACTTC
d_call: NA
clone_size: NA
v_call: TRBV11-3
j_call: TRBJ2-5

cdr3_aa: CASSLKGQGGNQPQHF
cdr3_nt: TGTGCCAGCAGTTTAAAGGGACAGGGTGGGAATCAGCCCCAGCATTTT
d_call: TRBD1
clone_size: NA
v_call: TRBV27
j_call: TRBJ1-5

cdr3_aa: CSARDKGARGYTF
cdr3_nt: TGCAGTGCTAGAGATAAAGGGGCGCGGGGCTACACCTTC
d_call: NA
clone_size: few
v_call: TRBV20-1
j_call: TRBJ1-2

cdr3_aa: CASSEGSQGGETQYF
cdr3_nt: TGTGCCAGCAGTGAAGGGTCCCAAGGGGGAGAGACCCAGTACTTC
d_call: NA
clone_size: many
v_call: TRBV6-1
j_call: TRBJ2-5

cdr3_aa: CASRHGQGGNYEQYF
cdr3_nt: TGTGCCAGCAGACACGGACAGGGGGGGAATTACGAGCAGTACTTC
d_call: TRBD1
clone_size: many
v_call: TRBV6-2/TRBV6-3
j_call: TRBJ2-7

cdr3_aa: CAGSEGYGNQPQHF
cdr3_nt: TGTGCCGGCAGCGAGGGTTATGGCAATCAGCCCCAGCATTTT
d_call: NA
clone_size: NA
v_call: TRBV7-6
j_call: TRBJ1-5

cdr3_aa: CASTPRTGGRGETQYF
cdr3_nt: TGCGCCAGCACCCCGAGGACGGGTGGACGAGGAGAGACCCAGTACTTC
d_call: NA
clone_size: NA
v_call: TRBV5-1
j_call: TRBJ2-5

cdr3_aa: CASSFRQGVGELFF
cdr3_nt: TGTGCCAGCAGTTTTCGACAGGGAGTCGGGGAGCTGTTTTTT
d_call: TRBD1
clone_size: NA
v_call: TRBV12-3/TRBV12-4
j_call: TRBJ2-2

cdr3_aa: CASSLGDRVTTNEKLFF
cdr3_nt: TGCGCCAGCAGCTTGGGGGACAGGGTGACAACTAATGAAAAACTGTTTTTT
d_call: TRBD1
clone_size: few
v_call: TRBV5-1
j_call: TRBJ1-4

cdr3_aa: CASSQGKRGVGDTQYF
cdr3_nt: TGTGCCAGCAGCCAAGGCAAGCGGGGGGTAGGAGATACGCAGTATTTT
d_call: TRBD2
clone_size: few
v_call: TRBV3-1
j_call: TRBJ2-3

cdr3_aa: CSATDPWTSYEQYF
cdr3_nt: TGCAGTGCCACCGACCCCTGGACTAGTTACGAGCAGTACTTC
d_call: TRBD2
clone_size: few
v_call: TRBV20-1
j_call: TRBJ2-7

cdr3_aa: CASSPVADTQYF
cdr3_nt: TGTGCCAGCTCCCCGGTCGCAGATACGCAGTATTTT
d_call: NA
clone_size: many
v_call: TRBV18
j_call: TRBJ2-3

cdr3_aa: CASSMREGFSYEQYF
cdr3_nt: TGTGCCAGCAGCATGCGAGAAGGGTTTTCCTACGAGCAGTACTTC
d_call: NA
clone_size: NA
v_call: TRBV21-1
j_call: TRBJ2-7

cdr3_aa: CASSLRASGGGEQFF
cdr3_nt: TGTGCCAGCAGCTTACGGGCTAGCGGGGGTGGTGAGCAGTTCTTC
d_call: TRBD2
clone_size: few
v_call: TRBV7-2
j_call: TRBJ2-1

cdr3_aa: CASSSRLRGVLSYNEQFF
cdr3_nt: TGTGCCAGCAGTTCCCGCTTGCGGGGGGTTCTCTCCTACAATGAGCAGTTCTTC
d_call: TRBD2
clone_size: many
v_call: TRBV28
j_call: TRBJ2-1

cdr3_aa: CASSWYREFEAFF
cdr3_nt: TGTGCCAGCAGCTGGTACAGGGAGTTTGAAGCTTTCTTT
d_call: NA
clone_size: NA
v_call: TRBV7-2
j_call: TRBJ1-1

cdr3_aa: CSAGARTDTQYF
cdr3_nt: TGCAGTGCTGGGGCTCGCACAGATACGCAGTATTTT
d_call: NA
clone_size: many
v_call: TRBV20-1
j_call: TRBJ2-3

cdr3_aa: CAISEPVGYEQYF
cdr3_nt: TGTGCCATCAGTGAGCCGGTCGGCTACGAGCAGTACTTC
d_call: NA
clone_size: NA
v_call: TRBV10-3
j_call: TRBJ2-7

cdr3_aa: CASSSRRERGPYNEQFF
cdr3_nt: TGTGCCAGCAGCTCCCGCAGGGAGCGGGGTCCCTACAATGAGCAGTTCTTC
d_call: TRBD2
clone_size: many
v_call: TRBV7-2
j_call: TRBJ2-1

cdr3_aa: CASSSISTVIGTQYF
cdr3_nt: TGTGCCAGCAGTTCCATCTCAACGGTGATAGGGACCCAGTACTTC
d_call: NA
clone_size: many
v_call: TRBV6-2/TRBV6-3
j_call: TRBJ2-5

cdr3_aa: CASSQNSVGETQYF
cdr3_nt: TGTGCCAGCAGCCAAAATAGCGTGGGCGAGACCCAGTACTTC
d_call: NA
clone_size: many
v_call: TRBV4-2
j_call: TRBJ2-5

cdr3_aa: CASSYRGMNTEAFF
cdr3_nt: TGTGCCAGCAGCTACAGGGGTATGAACACTGAAGCTTTCTTT
d_call: TRBD1
clone_size: many
v_call: TRBV12-3/TRBV12-4
j_call: TRBJ1-1

cdr3_aa: CASSVWGEKLFF
cdr3_nt: TGCGCCAGCAGTGTCTGGGGGGAAAAACTGTTTTTT
d_call: NA
clone_size: NA
v_call: TRBV10-2
j_call: TRBJ1-4

cdr3_aa: CASSLTWGARTEAFF
cdr3_nt: TGTGCCAGCAGCTTAACTTGGGGGGCACGGACTGAAGCTTTCTTT
d_call: NA
clone_size: NA
v_call: TRBV7-3
j_call: TRBJ1-1

cdr3_aa: CASSEALQGRGTQYF
cdr3_nt: TGTGCCAGCAGTGAAGCGCTTCAGGGGAGGGGGACCCAGTACTTC
d_call: NA
clone_size: NA
v_call: TRBV2
j_call: TRBJ2-5

cdr3_aa: CASSLSYNEQYF
cdr3_nt: TGTGCCAGCAGTTTGAGTTACAATGAGCAGTACTTC
d_call: NA
clone_size: NA
v_call: TRBV6-2/TRBV6-3
j_call: TRBJ2-5

cdr3_aa: CASSRQRNEQFF
cdr3_nt: TGTGCCAGCAGCCGACAGCGTAATGAGCAGTTCTTC
d_call: NA
clone_size: many
v_call: TRBV11-2
j_call: TRBJ2-1

cdr3_aa: CASGQGFSFNQPQHF
cdr3_nt: TGCGCCAGCGGCCAAGGATTCAGCTTCAATCAGCCCCAGCATTTT
d_call: NA
clone_size: NA
v_call: TRBV4-3
j_call: TRBJ1-5

cdr3_aa: CASSRDFQDGPQHF
cdr3_nt: TGTGCCTCCAGCAGAGATTTTCAGGACGGGCCCCAGCATTTT
d_call: NA
clone_size: NA
v_call: TRBV15
j_call: TRBJ1-5

cdr3_aa: CASSLGAGKNQPQHF
cdr3_nt: TGTGCCAGCAGTTTAGGGGCGGGGAAAAATCAGCCCCAGCATTTT
d_call: NA
clone_size: NA
v_call: TRBV7-8
j_call: TRBJ1-5

cdr3_aa: CASSWDRGRSGELFF
cdr3_nt: TGTGCCAGCAGCTGGGACAGGGGAAGGTCCGGGGAGCTGTTTTTT
d_call: TRBD1
clone_size: few
v_call: TRBV7-9
j_call: TRBJ2-2

cdr3_aa: CASSSDRSSYNEQYF
cdr3_nt: TGTGCCAGCAGCTCCGACAGGAGCTCCTACAATGAGCAGTACTTC
d_call: NA
clone_size: few
v_call: TRBV7-9
j_call: TRBJ2-7

cdr3_aa: CAIGGLTVGAPSTDTQYF
cdr3_nt: TGTGCCATCGGCGGACTCACGGTGGGGGCCCCTAGCACAGATACGCAGTATTTT
d_call: NA
clone_size: many
v_call: TRBV10-3
j_call: TRBJ2-3

cdr3_aa: CASSLDRGRLMNTEAFF
cdr3_nt: TGTGCCAGCAGCCTGGACAGGGGGCGCCTCATGAACACTGAAGCTTTCTTT
d_call: TRBD1
clone_size: NA
v_call: TRBV2
j_call: TRBJ1-1

cdr3_aa: CASSLVAGAKNIQYF
cdr3_nt: TGTGCCAGCAGCTTGGTGGCAGGCGCTAAGAACATTCAGTACTTC
d_call: NA
clone_size: many
v_call: TRBV5-6
j_call: TRBJ2-4

cdr3_aa: CASSFTSTGPGQEDSPLHF
cdr3_nt: TGCGCCAGCAGCTTTACCTCGACAGGACCGGGACAGGAAGATTCACCCCTCCACTTT
d_call: TRBD1
clone_size: NA
v_call: TRBV5-1
j_call: TRBJ1-6

cdr3_aa: CASSLGTGWGIGNEQFF
cdr3_nt: TGTGCCAGCAGCTTAGGCACGGGTTGGGGGATAGGGAATGAGCAGTTCTTC
d_call: NA
clone_size: many
v_call: TRBV7-6
j_call: TRBJ2-1

cdr3_aa: CASSQDPRTPNYGYTF
cdr3_nt: TGTGCCAGCAGCCAAGATCCCCGAACACCTAACTATGGCTACACCTTC
d_call: NA
clone_size: many
v_call: TRBV4-2
j_call: TRBJ1-2

cdr3_aa: CASKKTGGAYHNSPLHF
cdr3_nt: TGCGCCAGCAAGAAAACAGGGGGCGCCTACCATAATTCACCCCTCCACTTT
d_call: TRBD1
clone_size: few
v_call: TRBV10-1
j_call: TRBJ1-6

cdr3_aa: CSVEDQGGLNEQFF
cdr3_nt: TGCAGCGTTGAAGATCAGGGGGGGTTGAATGAGCAGTTCTTC
d_call: NA
clone_size: many
v_call: TRBV29-1
j_call: TRBJ2-1

cdr3_aa: CASSWTGDGADTQYF
cdr3_nt: TGCGCCAGCAGCTGGACAGGGGACGGCGCAGATACGCAGTATTTT
d_call: TRBD1
clone_size: once
v_call: TRBV5-1
j_call: TRBJ2-3

cdr3_aa: CSAKTGQETQYF
cdr3_nt: TGCAGTGCCAAGACTGGCCAAGAGACCCAGTACTTC
d_call: NA
clone_size: many
v_call: TRBV20-1
j_call: TRBJ2-5

cdr3_aa: CASSLAPETNYGYTF
cdr3_nt: TGTGCCAGCAGCTTAGCACCAGAAACTAACTATGGCTACACCTTC
d_call: NA
clone_size: NA
v_call: TRBV7-2
j_call: TRBJ1-2

cdr3_aa: CASSLQGAKLFF
cdr3_nt: TGTGCCAGCAGCTTACAGGGGGCAAAACTGTTTTTT
d_call: TRBD1
clone_size: NA
v_call: TRBV7-2
j_call: TRBJ1-4

cdr3_aa: CASSPIATEQETQYF
cdr3_nt: TGTGCCAGCAGCCCTATCGCTACCGAACAAGAGACCCAGTACTTC
d_call: NA
clone_size: NA
v_call: TRBV7-3
j_call: TRBJ2-5

cdr3_aa: CASMISGLTQYF
cdr3_nt: TGTGCCAGCATGATTAGCGGGTTGACCCAGTACTTC
d_call: TRBD2
clone_size: many
v_call: TRBV6-1
j_call: TRBJ2-5

cdr3_aa: CASSRWGGGTEAFF
cdr3_nt: TGTGCCAGCAGCCGGTGGGGTGGAGGCACTGAAGCTTTCTTT
d_call: NA
clone_size: NA
v_call: TRBV4-2
j_call: TRBJ1-1